This TCR beta chain was retrieved from a study of T cell responses to AZD1222 COVID-19 vaccine. Profiling relied on immunoSEQ multiplex PCR, and the TCRdb table lists in-frame clones only, not all of them. The sample contains approximately 210,000 clones, 94% of which appear only once. Germline V CDR1 and CDR2: SSHAT, FNYEAQ (reference sequence). This CDR3 has 13 residues. As for this clone: One junction end disagrees with the germline gene, perhaps due to a read error.

This sequence was found in an adult who received the MenACWY meningococcal vaccine as a control. Sequenced material: peripheral blood, taken 28 days after the second dose of the MenACWY control vaccine. The rearrangement uses TRBV7-7 and TRBJ2-5; weak D call: TRBD1 (6 bases). For the CDR3, the DNA is TGTGCTAGCAGCTTAGTAGGGGGAGAGACCCAGTACTTC. Translated: CASSLVGGETQYF.